This passage covers 28 T cell receptor beta chains from one sample sequenced in a study of response to subunit inactivated influenza vaccine. TCRdb used MiXCR to reprocess the RT-PCR reads, holding one entry per CDR3 protein. The sample lists 450,000 to 550,000 distinct CDR3 sequences, roughly 25% seen once, with around 1.8% in the top ten. The sequencing used CD4+ T cells sorted from PBMCs, collected roughly 5 days after vaccination. The source is a middle-aged man who received an inactivated influenza vaccine.

The chain is built from TRBV5-6 and TRBJ1-5; 7 bases are a match to TRBD1. There are 15 residues in the CDR3. V lost 2 bases to trimming and J lost 2 bases; unmatched junction nucleotides: 4. CDR1 and CDR2 from the germline V gene are SGHDT and YYEEEE. Here the CDR3 DNA reads TGTGCCAGCAGCTTTTTCGACAGGGGCAATCAGCCCCAGCATTTT. Encoded protein: CASSFFDRGNQPQHF.

The genes are TRBV7-3 and TRBJ2-1; tentatively, D is TRBD1 (5 bases). The V gene lost 5 bases and the J gene lost 0 bases, with 11 bases spanning the gap. This CDR3 has 15 residues. CDR1 is SGHTA, CDR2 FQGTGA, per germline. CDR3 protein: CASSPDTSSYNEQFF. The CDR3 region has the DNA TGTGCCAGCAGCCCGGACACGAGCTCCTACAATGAGCAGTTCTTC.

The genes are TRBV6-5 and TRBJ1-6, with unresolved D. Germline CDR1 MNHEY, CDR2 SVGAGI. This CDR3 is built from 14 residues. Trimming left V 4 bases short and J 4 bases short, with 8 bases between. The CDR3 DNA reads TGTGCCAGCAGTTTAACGGCTTATAATTCACCCCTCCACTTT. This codes for CASSLTAYNSPLHF.

This sequence joins TRBV29-1 and TRBJ2-5, with 8 bases lining up with TRBD1. The CDR3 extends over 12 amino acids. Germline V gene data show CDR1 as SQVTM and CDR2 as ANQGSEA. CDR3: CSTGQVKETQYF. The CDR3 bases are TGCAGTACGGGACAGGTGAAAGAGACCCAGTACTTC.

In its sample, this clonotype was seen a few times. V and J are TRBV11-1 and TRBJ1-4; D is possibly TRBD1 (6 bases). Trimming stripped 4 bases from V and 6 bases from J, with 27 bases between. This CDR3 region has 19 residues. CDR1 and CDR2 from the germline V gene are SGHAT and FQDESV (reference sequence). CDR3 in amino acids: CASSSSKSTGRASYEKLFF. The CDR3 DNA reads as TGTGCCAGCAGCTCCTCCAAATCGACAGGCCGGGCATCTTATGAAAAACTGTTTTTT.

The chain is built from TRBV14 and TRBJ1-1; the D gene is possibly TRBD1 (6 bases). Germline loops: CDR1 SGHDN, CDR2 FVKESK. Trimming cost V 4 bases and J 10 bases, with 16 bases left between them. The CDR3 consists of 13 residues. Written as DNA, the CDR3 is TGTGCCAGCAGCCTGTATCCTACAGGGATAGCTTTCTTT. Residues: CASSLYPTGIAFF.

Comment on this clonotype: A read error is possible here, since a much larger clone lies one base away. The chain links TRBV20-1 to TRBJ2-7, with D perhaps given as TRBD1 or TRBD2 (7 bases each). The CDR3 runs to 13 residues. Germline V gene sequence: CDR1 DFQATT, CDR2 SNEGSKA (reference sequence). The CDR3 region is CGAKDREGYEQYF. The DNA of the CDR3 is TGCGGTGCTAAAGACAGGGAGGGCTACGAGCAGTACTTC.

V gene TRBV24-1 combines with J gene TRBJ2-5; a weak D match, TRBD2 (5 bases). V dropped 5 bases and J dropped 3 bases, with 9 bases sitting between them. CDR3 length: 13 amino acids. The germline CDR1 and CDR2 sequences are KGHDR and SFDVKD. Written as DNA, the CDR3 is TGTGCCACCAGTGGCCCAGCGGAAGAGACCCAGTACTTC. Amino acid sequence: CATSGPAEETQYF.

The gene calls are TRBV7-3 and TRBJ2-1; 8 bases match TRBD2. J lost 3 bases, V lost 3 bases, and 4 bases had no gene match. This CDR3 is built from 15 residues. Germline CDR1 SGHTA, CDR2 FQGTGA. The CDR3 DNA reads as TGTGCCAGCAGCTTTAGCGGGGCCCGCTACAATGAGCAGTTCTTC. Its translation is CASSFSGARYNEQFF.

This clonotype was observed a few times. V and J are TRBV7-6 and TRBJ2-1; TRBD2 agrees at 7 bases. The trim removed 7 bases at V and 9 bases at J, leaving 12 bases unmatched. The CDR3 runs 14 residues. Germline V CDR1 and CDR2: SGHVS, FNYEAQ. In DNA form, the CDR3 reads TGTGCCAGCACCTCGGCCATGGGAGGGACTGAGCAGTTCTTC. This gives the protein CASTSAMGGTEQFF.

Only a few counts were recorded for this clonotype. The genes are TRBV20-1 and TRBJ2-5; 8 positions match TRBD2. Unmatched junction bases numbered 13, after V lost 5 bases and J lost 5 bases. Germline CDR1 and CDR2: DFQATT and SNEGSKA (reference sequence). The CDR3 spans 15 residues. As DNA, the CDR3 is TGCAGTGCTTGGACATTCGGGAGGGCAGGGGAGACCCAGTACTTC. It yields the protein CSAWTFGRAGETQYF.

This clonotype was recorded a few times. The chain has TRBV10-2 and TRBJ2-1; D gene ambiguous. V lost 7 bases, J lost 0 bases, and 10 bases lay in between. The CDR3 runs 14 residues. The germline CDR1 and CDR2 sequences are WSHSY and SAAADI. CDR3 protein: CASMGRSSYNEQFF. In DNA form, the CDR3 reads TGCGCCAGCATGGGCCGGAGCTCCTACAATGAGCAGTTCTTC.

This clonotype appeared a few times. The chain carries TRBV7-3 and TRBJ2-7; 7 nucleotides align to TRBD2. V shed 4 bases and J 6 bases; nucleotides not matched to a gene: 6. CDR1 and CDR2 (germline): SGHTA, FQGTGA. The CDR3 is made up of 13 amino acids. In DNA form, the CDR3 reads TGTGCCAGCAGCTCCGGGGGGAGATCCGAGCAGTACTTC. The encoded protein is CASSSGGRSEQYF.

J is TRBJ2-3 and V is TRBV10-3; TRBD2 agrees at 14 bases. Germline lookup yields CDR1 ENHRY and CDR2 SYGVKD. This CDR3 spans 16 amino acids. Germline trimming cut 8 bases from V and 5 bases from J; bases unmatched to any gene: 9. The CDR3 bases are TGTGCCATCGGGGCCGGGACTAGCGGGAGCGGAGATACGCAGTATTTT. It codes for CAIGAGTSGSGDTQYF.

The CDR3 coding sequence is TGTGCCAGCAGTACGGGACTAGCGGGAGGGCTTTACGAGACCCAGTACTTC. This encodes CASSTGLAGGLYETQYF. This chain joins TRBV6-1 and TRBJ2-5; 16 bases match TRBD2. CDR3 length: 17 residues. Germline-derived CDR1 and CDR2 are MNHNS and SASEGT. Trimming cost V 5 bases and J 5 bases; bases outside gene matches: 8.

This clonotype appeared a few times. This chain connects TRBV20-1 to TRBJ2-1, with 10 bases aligning to TRBD1. The germline CDR1 and CDR2 sequences are DFQATT and SNEGSKA (reference sequence). The CDR3 contains 15 residues. V was pared by 1 base and J by 9 bases, with 9 bases of the junction left unmatched. CDR3 loop: CSARGPGTGVFEQFF. CDR3 in DNA: TGCAGTGCTAGAGGCCCCGGGACAGGGGTTTTTGAGCAGTTCTTC.

This clonotype was found a few times. CDR3 loop: CSAKAGKNLDTQYF. The CDR3 bases are TGCAGTGCTAAGGCAGGGAAAAACCTAGATACGCAGTATTTT. The V and J genes are TRBV20-1 and TRBJ2-3; perhaps TRBD1 as D (5 bases). Germline V gene sequence: CDR1 DFQATT, CDR2 SNEGSKA (reference sequence). V dropped 4 bases and J dropped 5 bases, with 16 bases sitting between them. This CDR3 comprises 14 residues.

The V gene is TRBV20-1, the J gene TRBJ1-5, with TRBD1 as a possible D gene (5 bases). Trimming took 4 bases from V and 3 from J, leaving 10 bases between them. This CDR3 region has 13 residues. The V gene's germline CDR1 is DFQATT and CDR2 SNEGSKA (reference sequence). DNA for the CDR3: TGCAGTGCTACCCGACAGCCCAATCAGCCCCAGCATTTT. Protein product: CSATRQPNQPQHF.

This clonotype turned up a few times. This sequence joins TRBV5-1 and TRBJ2-1; D is ambiguous. Germline values: CDR1 SGHRS, CDR2 YFSETQ. This CDR3 region has 14 residues. Deletions cut 0 bases from V and 9 bases from J, with 13 bases between. The CDR3 nucleotides are TGCGCCAGCAGCTTGGAGCCCCAGGTGGGTGAGCAGTTCTTC. It specifies CASSLEPQVGEQFF.

V usage is TRBV6-2 or TRBV6-3 and J usage is TRBJ2-1, with 8 bases fitting TRBD1. The V gene end was trimmed by 7 bases and the J gene end by 1 base; junction bases not matched to a gene: 3. CDR1 and CDR2 from the germline V gene are MNHEY and SVGEGT. This CDR3 contains 14 residues. For the CDR3, the DNA is TGTGCCAGCACGGGACAGGCGTCCTACAATGAGCAGTTCTTC. Protein sequence: CASTGQASYNEQFF.

This clonotype was recorded a few times. CDR3 in amino acids: CASSDPPSPLHF. The CDR3 DNA is TGTGCCAGCAGTGATCCCCCTTCACCCCTCCACTTT. V and J are TRBV25-1 and TRBJ1-6; D gene ambiguous. Germline V gives CDR1 MGHDK, CDR2 SYGVNS. V lost 3 bases, J lost 9 bases, and 6 bases lay in between. The length of the CDR3 is 12 residues. Variable domain in full (rest from reference TRBV25-1 and TRBJ1-6): EADIYQTPRYLVIGTGKKITLECSQTMGHDKMYWYQQDPGMELHLIHYSYGVNSTEKGDLSSESTVSRIRTEHFPLTLESARPSHTSQYLCASSDPPSPLHFGNGTRLTVT.

This clonotype was counted at least ten times. The V gene is TRBV7-9, the J gene TRBJ1-6; D gene ambiguous. Germline V CDR1 and CDR2: SEHNR, FQNEAQ (reference sequence). Trimming removed 2 bases at V and 4 bases at J, with 6 bases between. The CDR3 has 14 residues. Here the CDR3 DNA reads TGTGCCAGCAGCTTATGGGGATATAATTCACCCCTCCACTTT. This gives the protein CASSLWGYNSPLHF.

There are a few counts of this clonotype. In nucleotides, the CDR3 is TGTGCCAGCAGCCTGCCTACTGTCACAGATACGCAGTATTTT. Translation gives CASSLPTVTDTQYF. The rearrangement uses TRBV14 and TRBJ2-3; D not resolved. V was cut by 4 bases and J by 2 bases, with 10 bases left in between. The length of the CDR3 is 14 residues. Germline values: CDR1 SGHDN, CDR2 FVKESK.

This clonotype was seen a few times. The chain carries TRBV2 and TRBJ2-5; D remains unclear. CDR3 length equals 12 residues. Trimming cost V 7 bases and J 5 bases, with 11 bases left between them. In germline, CDR1 is SNHLY, CDR2 FYNNEI. This chain's CDR3 is CASNLGSETQYF. Written as DNA, the CDR3 is TGTGCCAGCAACCTGGGTTCGGAGACCCAGTACTTC.

This rearrangement joins TRBV4-3 to TRBJ2-7; D possibly corresponds to TRBD1 (6 bases). Germline values: CDR1 LGHNA, CDR2 YSLEER. The CDR3 covers 14 residues. V was clipped by 1 base and J by 4 bases, with 11 bases between them. The CDR3 DNA is TGCGCCAGCAGCCAAGGGCCAGGGGAATACGAGCAGTACTTC. Its translation: CASSQGPGEYEQYF.

This clonotype was detected only a few times. The V and J genes are TRBV12-3 or TRBV12-4 and TRBJ2-2; 10 positions agree with TRBD2. V lost 6 bases and J lost 6; bases outside the gene matches: 10. The CDR3 has 16 amino acids. The CDR3 loop is CASRDIAGGSSGELFF. For the CDR3, the DNA is TGTGCCAGCAGGGACATAGCGGGAGGATCTTCCGGGGAGCTGTTTTTT.

The chain employs TRBV4-3 and TRBJ2-2; no clear D. Trimming left V 0 bases short and J 6 bases short, with 8 bases between. Germline V lookup: CDR1 LGHNA, CDR2 YSLEER. CDR3 length equals 14 residues. CDR3 loop: CASSQDLTAGELFF. The CDR3 bases are TGCGCCAGCAGCCAAGATCTTACGGCCGGGGAGCTGTTTTTT.

The J gene is TRBJ2-1, the V gene TRBV12-3 or TRBV12-4; D not resolved. This CDR3 has 12 amino acids. V lost 4 bases, J lost 7 bases, and 8 bases lay in between. The CDR3 protein is CASSYPRNEQFF. For the CDR3, the DNA is TGTGCCAGCAGTTACCCCCGGAATGAGCAGTTCTTC.